This T cell receptor (beta chain) was identified during a study of T cell changes during pregnancy in multiple sclerosis. Sequencing was performed with immunoSEQ multiplex PCR; in TCRdb, only in-frame clones are kept and a portion is missing. The sample carries just under 65,000 clones, around 92% recorded once. V was pared by 7 bases and J by 1 base, with 4 bases of the junction left unmatched. CDR3 length: 14 residues. The germline CDR1 and CDR2 sequences are MNHEY and SMNVEV (reference sequence). This TCR was recovered from a female donor in good health, enrolled as a control in a pregnancy study. The chain uses TRBV27 and TRBJ1-1, with 9 bases fitting TRBD1. The sample in question was peripheral blood, obtained in the third trimester of pregnancy. The CDR3: CASTQGQGNTEAFF. The DNA of the CDR3 is TGTGCCAGCACACAGGGACAGGGGAACACTGAAGCTTTCTTT.